In this sample, the clone carrying this T cell receptor (beta chain) turned up a few times. Its matching antigen is unknown. This specimen belongs to a study of blood T cells in healthy people across ages. Overall study findings and caveats: TCR beta diversity per million T cells fell roughly linearly with age.

Through a sample-barcoded 5' primer and a J-beta primer mix, a second PCR was run for 7 to 11 cycles. TCRdb fed the 5' RACE reads into MiXCR, producing one record per CDR3 protein. The sample holds 750,000 to 1,000,000 distinct CDR3 sequences, about 27% seen once. Isolated per sample were at least 7 million PBMCs. The same specimen was also included in a second study, on T cells of mothers and their children. This second report adds: Each child contributed around 3 million TCR beta CDR3 reads, while each mother contributed over 8 million. Slightly higher, non-significant overlap characterized related mother-child pairs relative to unrelated pairs.

This TCR came from a woman aged 40 to 55 in good health. The sequenced sample consisted of blood.

The CDR3 DNA reads TGTGCCAGCAGCTTGGGATCCTACAGGGGGCTCGGGAAGAACACTGAAGCTTTCTTT. Translation: CASSLGSYRGLGKNTEAFF. V gene TRBV7-9 combines with J gene TRBJ1-1; 9 nucleotides align to TRBD1. J was trimmed by 1 base and V by 3 bases; bases with no gene match: 15. The CDR3 is made up of 19 amino acids. Looked up from germline, CDR1 is SEHNR and CDR2 is FQNEAQ (reference sequence). Looking up the rest from reference TRBV7-9 and TRBJ1-1 gives the full variable domain: DTGVSQNPRHKITKRGQNVTFRCDPISEHNRLYWYRQTLGQGPEFLTYFQNEAQLEKSRLLSDRFSAERPKGSFSTLEIQRTEQGDSAMYLCASSLGSYRGLGKNTEAFFGQGTRLTVV.